This entry describes one T cell receptor beta chain. There are 14 residues in the CDR3. V dropped 1 base and J dropped 8 bases, with 14 bases sitting between them. Per germline, CDR1 SGHAT and CDR2 FQNNGV. This sample was included in a study of OX40 agonist ivuxolimab in advanced cancers. Looking at the study overall: While on treatment, patients had intravenous ivuxolimab at 0.01 to 10 mg/kg every 2 weeks.

Sequencing used immunoSEQ multiplex PCR; TCRdb keeps in-frame clones, though not all of them. Here the sample spans about 88,000 clones, around nine tenths being singletons. The sequence was obtained from an adult with an advanced solid tumor such as melanoma, head and neck, liver or kidney cancer. This chain uses TRBV11-2 with TRBJ1-2; D call uncertain. The sample was CD4+ or CD8+ T cells sorted from blood, taken in a trial of the OX40 agonist ivuxolimab. The CDR3, as DNA: TGTGCCAGCAGCTTAGTGGTCGACATGGGCGGCTACACCTTC. Amino acid sequence: CASSLVVDMGGYTF. The complete variable domain, with remaining parts taken from reference TRBV11-2 and TRBJ1-2, reads EAGVAQSPRYKIIEKRQSVAFWCNPISGHATLYWYQQILGQGPKLLIQFQNNGVVDDSQLPKDRFSAERLKGVDSTLKIQPAKLEDSAVYLCASSLVVDMGGYTFGSGTRLTVV.